This T cell receptor beta chain was captured by sequencing in a study of T cells in Graves' hyperthyroidism and ophthalmopathy. RNA transcripts were the template for amplifying TCR beta CDR3 regions. With the HTBI primer set, the TCR CDR3 went through a first round of RT-PCR. TCRdb re-analysed the multiplex PCR reads in MiXCR, keeping a single row per CDR3 protein. The profile shows a few hundred thousand distinct CDR3 sequences, around 18% of them singletons. The study, taken as a whole, reports: Prediction of ophthalmopathy progression came a median approximately 6 months pre-onset. Blood held most thyroid clonotypes expanded above 0.001 frequency.

Germline V gene lookup returns CDR1 SQVTM and CDR2 ANQGSEA. This CDR3 spans 14 amino acids. The V end lost 3 bases, the J end lost 4 bases, and 13 bases lay between the germline ends. Turning to this clonotype: Its antigen is not known.

The specimen sequenced was blood. The V call is TRBV29-1, the J call TRBJ1-3, with D hard to call. This clonotype originated in a man younger than 35 with Graves' ophthalmopathy. The CDR3 reads CSVELGSGGNTIYF. As DNA, the CDR3 is TGCAGCGTTGAGTTAGGGTCTGGGGGAAACACCATATATTTT.